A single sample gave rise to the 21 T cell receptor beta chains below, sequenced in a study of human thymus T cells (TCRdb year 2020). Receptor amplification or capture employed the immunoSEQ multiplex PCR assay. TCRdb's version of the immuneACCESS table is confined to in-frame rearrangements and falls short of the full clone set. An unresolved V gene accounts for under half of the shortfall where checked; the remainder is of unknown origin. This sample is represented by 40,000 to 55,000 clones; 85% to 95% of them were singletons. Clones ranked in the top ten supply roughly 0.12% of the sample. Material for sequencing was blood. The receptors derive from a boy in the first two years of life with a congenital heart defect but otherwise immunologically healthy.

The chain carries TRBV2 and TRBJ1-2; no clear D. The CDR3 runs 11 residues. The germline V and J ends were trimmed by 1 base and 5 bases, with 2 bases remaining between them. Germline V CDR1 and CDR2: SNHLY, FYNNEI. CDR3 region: CASSEGYGYTF. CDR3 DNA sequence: TGTGCCAGCAGTGAAGGGTATGGCTACACCTTC.

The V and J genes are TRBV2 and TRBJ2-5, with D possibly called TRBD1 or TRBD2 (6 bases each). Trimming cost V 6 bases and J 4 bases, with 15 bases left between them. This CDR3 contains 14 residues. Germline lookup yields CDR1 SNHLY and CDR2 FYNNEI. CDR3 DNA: TGTGCCAGCAGGACCAACGGGGGCGCAGAGACCCAGTACTTC. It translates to CASRTNGGAETQYF.

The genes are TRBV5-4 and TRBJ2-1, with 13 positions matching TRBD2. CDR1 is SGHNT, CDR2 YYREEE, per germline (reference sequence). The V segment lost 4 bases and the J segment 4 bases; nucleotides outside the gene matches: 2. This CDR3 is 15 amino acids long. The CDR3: CASSAGLAGYNEQFF. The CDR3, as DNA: TGTGCCAGCAGCGCGGGACTAGCGGGGTACAATGAGCAGTTCTTC.

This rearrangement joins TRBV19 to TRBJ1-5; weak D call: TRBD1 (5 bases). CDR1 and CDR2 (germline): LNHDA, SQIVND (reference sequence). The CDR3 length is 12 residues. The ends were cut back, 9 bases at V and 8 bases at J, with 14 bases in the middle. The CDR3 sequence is CASAGPGEPQHF. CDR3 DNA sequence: TGTGCCAGCGCGGGGCCGGGGGAGCCCCAGCATTTT.

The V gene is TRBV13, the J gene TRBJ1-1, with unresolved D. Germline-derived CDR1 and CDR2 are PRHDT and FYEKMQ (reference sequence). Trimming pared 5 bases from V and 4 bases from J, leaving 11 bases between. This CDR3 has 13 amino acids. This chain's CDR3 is CASSPGRVTEAFF. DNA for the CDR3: TGTGCCAGCAGCCCCGGGCGGGTCACTGAAGCTTTCTTT.

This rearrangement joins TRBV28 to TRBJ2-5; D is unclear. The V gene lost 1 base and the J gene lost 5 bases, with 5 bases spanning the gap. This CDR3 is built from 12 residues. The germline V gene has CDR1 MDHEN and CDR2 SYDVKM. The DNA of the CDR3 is TGTGCCAGCAGTTTATCGACCGAGACCCAGTACTTC. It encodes CASSLSTETQYF.

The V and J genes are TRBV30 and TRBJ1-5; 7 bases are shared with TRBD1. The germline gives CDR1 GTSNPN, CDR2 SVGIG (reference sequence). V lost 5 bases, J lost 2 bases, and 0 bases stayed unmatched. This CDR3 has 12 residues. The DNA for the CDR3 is TGTGCCTGGGACAGGGGCAATCAGCCCCAGCATTTT. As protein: CAWDRGNQPQHF.

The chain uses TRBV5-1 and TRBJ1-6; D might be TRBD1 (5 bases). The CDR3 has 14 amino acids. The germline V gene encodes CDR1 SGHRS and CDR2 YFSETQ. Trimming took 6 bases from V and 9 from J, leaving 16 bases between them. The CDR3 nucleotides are TGCGCCAGCAATTTGGGCAGGGAGGGTTCACCCCTCCACTTT. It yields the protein CASNLGREGSPLHF.

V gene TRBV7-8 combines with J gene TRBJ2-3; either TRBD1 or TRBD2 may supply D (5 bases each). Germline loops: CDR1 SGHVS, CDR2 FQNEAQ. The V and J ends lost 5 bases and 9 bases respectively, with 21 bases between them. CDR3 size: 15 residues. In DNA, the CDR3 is TGTGCCAGCAGCCTTCCAGGGACCCTGGGGAGAACGCAGTATTTT. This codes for CASSLPGTLGRTQYF.

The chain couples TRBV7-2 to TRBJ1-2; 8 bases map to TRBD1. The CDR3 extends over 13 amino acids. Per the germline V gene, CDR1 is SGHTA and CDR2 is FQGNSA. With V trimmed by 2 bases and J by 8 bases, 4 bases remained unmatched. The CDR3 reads CASSLTTGGGYTF. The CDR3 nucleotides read TGTGCCAGCAGCTTAACTACAGGGGGAGGCTACACCTTC.

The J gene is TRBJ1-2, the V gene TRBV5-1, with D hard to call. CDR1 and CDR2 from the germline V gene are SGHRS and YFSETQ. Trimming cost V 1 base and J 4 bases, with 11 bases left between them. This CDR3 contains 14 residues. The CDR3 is CASSLSSFSYGYTF. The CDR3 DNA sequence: TGCGCCAGCAGCTTGAGTTCGTTTTCCTATGGCTACACCTTC.

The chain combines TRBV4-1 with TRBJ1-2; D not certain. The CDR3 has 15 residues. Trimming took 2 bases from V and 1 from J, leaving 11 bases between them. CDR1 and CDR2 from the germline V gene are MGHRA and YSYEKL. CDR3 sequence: CASSQLQGGNYGYTF. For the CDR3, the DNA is TGCGCCAGCAGCCAACTTCAAGGCGGTAACTATGGCTACACCTTC.

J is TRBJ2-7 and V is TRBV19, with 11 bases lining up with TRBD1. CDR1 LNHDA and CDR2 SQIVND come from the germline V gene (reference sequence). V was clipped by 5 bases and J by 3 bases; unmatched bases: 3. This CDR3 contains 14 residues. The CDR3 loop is CASSAGQGGYEQYF. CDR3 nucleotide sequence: TGTGCCAGTAGTGCGGGACAGGGGGGCTACGAGCAGTACTTC.

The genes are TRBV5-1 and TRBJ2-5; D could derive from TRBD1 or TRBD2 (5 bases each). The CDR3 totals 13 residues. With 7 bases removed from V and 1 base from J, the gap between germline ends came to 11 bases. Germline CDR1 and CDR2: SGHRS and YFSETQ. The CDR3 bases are TGCGCCAGCGCCGGGACGACCCAAGAGACCCAGTACTTC. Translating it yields CASAGTTQETQYF.

CDR3 sequence (DNA): TGTGCCAGTAGTATCAGCTCCTATAATTCACCCCTCCACTTT. Its protein is CASSISSYNSPLHF. The rearrangement uses TRBV19 and TRBJ1-6; unclear D gene. The V gene lost 3 bases and the J gene lost 0 bases, with 3 bases spanning the gap. Per germline, CDR1 LNHDA and CDR2 SQIVND (reference sequence). This CDR3 spans 14 amino acids.

CDR3: CASSQELGPTGELFF. The CDR3 region has the DNA TGTGCCAGCAGCCAAGAATTGGGGCCCACCGGGGAGCTGTTTTTT. The J gene is TRBJ2-2, the V gene TRBV4-2, with a tentative D call TRBD1 (5 bases). This CDR3 contains 15 residues. Germline-derived CDR1 and CDR2 are LGHNA and YNFKEQ. Trimming shortened V by 0 bases and J by 4 bases, and 9 bases separated the two germline ends.

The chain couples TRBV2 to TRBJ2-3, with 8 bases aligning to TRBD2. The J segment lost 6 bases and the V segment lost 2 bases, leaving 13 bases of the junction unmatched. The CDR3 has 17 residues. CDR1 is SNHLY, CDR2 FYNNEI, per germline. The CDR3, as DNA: TGTGCCAGCAGTGAACGATGGACTAGCTTCAAAGGGGATACGCAGTATTTT. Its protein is CASSERWTSFKGDTQYF. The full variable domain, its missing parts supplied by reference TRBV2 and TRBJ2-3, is EPEVTQTPSHQVTQMGQEVILRCVPISNHLYFYWYRQILGQKVEFLVSFYNNEISEKSEIFDDQFSVERPDGSNFTLKIRSTKLEDSAMYFCASSERWTSFKGDTQYFGPGTRLTVL.

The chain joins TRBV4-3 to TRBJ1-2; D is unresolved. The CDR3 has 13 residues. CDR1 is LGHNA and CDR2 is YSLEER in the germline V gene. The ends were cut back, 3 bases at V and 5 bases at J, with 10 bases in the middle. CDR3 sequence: CASSHGVGYGYTF. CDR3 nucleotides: TGCGCCAGCAGCCACGGGGTAGGATATGGCTACACCTTC.

In DNA form, the CDR3 reads TGCGCCAGCAAAACTTCAACCTACACCGGGGAGCTGTTTTTT. This sequence encodes CASKTSTYTGELFF. The V call is TRBV4-3, the J call TRBJ2-2; D is unresolved. The CDR3 is made up of 14 amino acids. CDR1 is LGHNA, CDR2 YSLEER, per germline. The V gene lost 7 bases and the J gene lost 3 bases, with 12 bases spanning the gap.

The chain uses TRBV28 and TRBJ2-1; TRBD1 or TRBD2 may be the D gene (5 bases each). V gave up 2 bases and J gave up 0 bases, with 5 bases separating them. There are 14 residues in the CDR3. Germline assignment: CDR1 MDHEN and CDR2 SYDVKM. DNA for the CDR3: TGTGCCAGCAGTTTAGGGGGCTCCTACAATGAGCAGTTCTTC. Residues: CASSLGGSYNEQFF.

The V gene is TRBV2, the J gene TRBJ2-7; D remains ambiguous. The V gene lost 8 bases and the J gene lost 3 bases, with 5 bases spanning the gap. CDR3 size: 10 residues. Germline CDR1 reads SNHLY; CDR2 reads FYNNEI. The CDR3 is CASQGYEQYF. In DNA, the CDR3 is TGTGCCAGCCAAGGCTACGAGCAGTACTTC.